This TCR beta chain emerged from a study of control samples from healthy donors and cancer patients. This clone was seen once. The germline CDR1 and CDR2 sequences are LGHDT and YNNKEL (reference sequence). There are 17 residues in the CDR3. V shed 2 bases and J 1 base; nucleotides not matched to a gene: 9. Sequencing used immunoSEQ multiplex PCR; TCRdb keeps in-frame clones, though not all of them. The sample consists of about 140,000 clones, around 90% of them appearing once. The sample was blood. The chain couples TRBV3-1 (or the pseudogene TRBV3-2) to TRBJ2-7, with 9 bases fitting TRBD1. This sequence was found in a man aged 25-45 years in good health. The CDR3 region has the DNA TGTGCCAGCAGCCAATTCAAACCGGGACAGGGATCCTACGAGCAGTACTTC. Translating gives CASSQFKPGQGSYEQYF.